This TCR beta chain appears in the sequencing data of a study of beta chain features in type 1 diabetes. Expressed TCRB transcripts got sequenced, as all isolated RNA was reverse transcribed. Method: immunoSEQ multiplex PCR; TCRdb's copy keeps in-frame clones and lacks some. The sample includes around 430,000 clones, 30% seen only once; the top ten take roughly 0.066%. Germline V gene data show CDR1 as MNHNY and CDR2 as SVGAGI (reference sequence). V trimming: 6 bases; J trimming: 0 bases; junction bases outside the gene matches: 1. This CDR3 comprises 14 residues. J is TRBJ2-7 and V is TRBV6-6, with 11 bases identical to TRBD2. The clonotype originates from a man younger than 35 in good health. Sequenced sample: naive CD4+ T cells from blood. The CDR3 region has the DNA TGTGCCAGCAGAACTAGCGGGAGCTCCTACGAGCAGTACTTC. Its translation is CASRTSGSSYEQYF.